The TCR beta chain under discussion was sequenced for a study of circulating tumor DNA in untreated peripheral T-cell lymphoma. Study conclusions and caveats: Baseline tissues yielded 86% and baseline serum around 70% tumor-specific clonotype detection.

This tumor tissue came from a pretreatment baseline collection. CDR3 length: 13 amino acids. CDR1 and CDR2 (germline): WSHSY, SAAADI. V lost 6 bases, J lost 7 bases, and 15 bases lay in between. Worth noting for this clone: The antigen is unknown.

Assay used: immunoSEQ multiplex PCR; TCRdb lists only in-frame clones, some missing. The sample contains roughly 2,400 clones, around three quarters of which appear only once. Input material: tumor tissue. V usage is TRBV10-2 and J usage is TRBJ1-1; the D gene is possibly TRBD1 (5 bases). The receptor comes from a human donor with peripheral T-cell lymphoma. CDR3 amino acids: CASRTPGTYEAFF. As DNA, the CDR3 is TGCGCCAGCAGGACCCCGGGGACGTATGAAGCTTTCTTT.